A selection of T cell receptor beta chains follows, all from one sample in a study of Graves' ophthalmopathy and Graves' hyperthyroidism. Each CDR3 protein gets one entry after TCRdb re-called the multiplex PCR reads with MiXCR. The sample includes over a million distinct CDR3 sequences, less than 45% of them seen just once. Material for sequencing was peripheral blood or thyroid tissue (not recorded which). The receptors originated from an adult man with Graves' hyperthyroidism. Both conserved end residues are part of each CDR3. The D gene is left open where the match is weak. The size field is filled for only some rows; it gives once, few, many or a size class.

d_call,j_call,v_call,clone_size,cdr3_aa,cdr3_nt
TRBD1,TRBJ1-2,TRBV12-3/TRBV12-4,few,CASSRLGQGAEGYTF,TGTGCCAGCAGCCGGTTAGGACAGGGGGCAGAAGGCTACACCTTC
NA,TRBJ2-5,TRBV9,many,CASSVDRQGETQYF,TGTGCCAGCAGCGTAGACAGGCAGGGGGAGACCCAGTACTTC
NA,TRBJ1-1,TRBV7-2,many,CASSLAGTQNTEAFF,TGTGCCAGCAGCTTAGCTGGGACCCAGAACACTGAAGCTTTCTTT
NA,TRBJ2-3,TRBV5-1,once,CASSFGSMDTQYF,TGCGCCAGCAGCTTTGGTAGCATGGATACGCAGTATTTT
NA,TRBJ1-2,TRBV24-1,NA,CATGTEQRDWNYGYTF,TGTGCCACGGGAACCGAACAGCGGGACTGGAACTATGGCTACACCTTC
TRBD1,TRBJ1-2,TRBV19,NA,CASRVGQGGNYGYTF,TGTGCCAGTAGAGTGGGACAGGGGGGGAACTATGGCTACACCTTC
TRBD1,TRBJ2-7,TRBV25-1,NA,CARLRGQASSYEQYF,TGTGCTAGACTAAGGGGACAGGCCAGCTCCTACGAGCAGTACTTC
NA,TRBJ1-1,TRBV5-1,NA,CASSLTARATEAFF,TGCGCCAGCAGCTTGACGGCCAGGGCCACTGAAGCTTTCTTT
NA,TRBJ2-5,TRBV29-1,NA,CSVESGNQYF,TGCAGCGTTGAATCGGGGAACCAGTACTTC
NA,TRBJ1-4,TRBV7-8,many,CASREPGRPEKLFF,TGTGCCAGCAGAGAACCGGGACGGCCTGAAAAACTGTTTTTT
NA,TRBJ2-3,TRBV11-2,NA,CASSLEGAYPSTDTQYF,TGTGCCAGCAGCTTGGAAGGGGCCTACCCAAGCACAGATACGCAGTATTTT
NA,TRBJ1-1,TRBV28,NA,CASLLVGNTEAFF,TGTGCCAGCCTACTAGTGGGGAACACTGAAGCTTTCTTT
NA,TRBJ1-1,TRBV2,once,CASRFSGLNTEAFF,TGTGCCAGCCGTTTCTCAGGGCTGAACACTGAAGCTTTCTTT
NA,TRBJ1-1,TRBV7-8,many,CASSVGYRNTEAFF,TGTGCCAGCAGCGTTGGGTACCGGAACACTGAAGCTTTCTTT
NA,TRBJ2-2,TRBV7-7,many,CASSGGPNFGELFF,TGTGCCAGCAGCGGAGGACCTAACTTCGGGGAGCTGTTTTTT
NA,TRBJ1-3,TRBV7-9,many,CASSSGDSGNTIYF,TGTGCCAGCAGCTCGGGGGACTCTGGAAACACCATATATTTT
TRBD1,TRBJ1-2,TRBV4-3,many,CASSQDPGQASLTF,TGCGCCAGCAGCCAGGATCCGGGACAGGCGTCGTTGACCTTC
TRBD1,TRBJ1-2,TRBV10-3,NA,CAIRASGTDYGYTF,TGTGCCATCAGGGCTAGCGGGACAGATTATGGCTACACCTTC
NA,TRBJ1-4,TRBV15,NA,CATRRGRQGGEKLFF,TGTGCCACCAGAAGAGGACGGCAGGGAGGCGAAAAACTGTTTTTT
NA,TRBJ2-7,TRBV2,NA,CASSPGAGTDYEQYF,TGTGCCAGCTCACCGGGTGCGGGGACGGACTACGAGCAGTACTTC
NA,TRBJ1-1,TRBV2,many,CASVQGRDTEAFF,TGTGCCAGCGTTCAGGGAAGGGACACTGAAGCTTTCTTT
NA,TRBJ2-5,TRBV24-1,many,CATSSGQETQYF,TGTGCCACCAGTTCAGGTCAAGAGACCCAGTACTTC
TRBD1,TRBJ2-5,TRBV25-1,NA,CATKKQGAEETQYF,TGTGCCACCAAAAAACAGGGGGCGGAAGAGACCCAGTACTTC
NA,TRBJ1-5,TRBV19,many,CASSISQGNQPQHF,TGTGCCAGTAGCATCTCACAGGGCAATCAGCCCCAGCATTTT
NA,TRBJ2-5,TRBV19,NA,CASSSELTGTGAQYF,TGTGCCAGTAGCTCTGAATTGACTGGAACCGGGGCCCAGTACTTC
TRBD1,TRBJ1-5,TRBV19,NA,CASRSRAGGEQPQHF,TGTGCCAGTCGGTCCAGGGCAGGGGGCGAGCAGCCCCAGCATTTT
NA,TRBJ1-2,TRBV2,once,CASSQGRDFWDYTF,TGTGCCAGCAGCCAGGGTCGAGATTTCTGGGATTACACCTTC
TRBD1,TRBJ1-2,TRBV7-2,few,CASATQGYGYTF,TGTGCCAGCGCCACACAGGGGTATGGCTACACCTTC